This T cell receptor (beta chain) emerged from a study of Ad26.COV2.S vaccination and SARS-CoV-2 variants. Study observations and caveats: Breadth of non-spike TCRs did not differ between vaccinees and placebo recipients.

Data came from immunoSEQ multiplex PCR; TCRdb stores just in-frame clones and leaves some out. The table records hundreds of thousands of clones, 90% of them present only once. Trimming cost V 5 bases and J 5 bases; bases outside gene matches: 3. CDR1 SEHNR and CDR2 FQNEAQ come from the germline V gene (reference sequence). CDR3 length: 14 residues. Notes on this clone: Its antigen is as yet unknown.

Sample treatment: around 19 received Ad26.COV2.S at low or high dose, single or two shots; five or six received placebo; per-sample allocation not given. Sampling was performed 63 days after the first vaccine or placebo injection. The V call is TRBV7-9, the J call TRBJ2-1, with 10 bases fitting TRBD2. The TCR sequence derives from a person between 18 and 59 years old who received the Ad26.COV2.S COVID-19 vaccine or a placebo. Sequenced material: peripheral blood, taken in a trial of Ad26.COV2.S vaccine versus placebo. CDR3 nucleotide sequence: TGTGCCAGCAGCCGTACTAGCGGGGACAATGAGCAGTTCTTC. It encodes CASSRTSGDNEQFF.